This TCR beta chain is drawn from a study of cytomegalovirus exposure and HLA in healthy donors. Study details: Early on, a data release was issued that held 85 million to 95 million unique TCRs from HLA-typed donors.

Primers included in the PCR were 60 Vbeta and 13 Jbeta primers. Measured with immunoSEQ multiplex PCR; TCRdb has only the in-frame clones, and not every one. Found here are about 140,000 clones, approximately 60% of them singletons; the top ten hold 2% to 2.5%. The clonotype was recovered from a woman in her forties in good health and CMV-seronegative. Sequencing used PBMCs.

The CDR3 nucleotides read TGTGCCAGCAGCTTAAGCGGGGGTATATACAATGAGCAGTTCTTC. It codes for CASSLSGGIYNEQFF. V is TRBV7-3 and J is TRBJ2-1; TRBD2 matches at 7 bases. CDR1 and CDR2 from the germline V gene are SGHTA and FQGTGA. The CDR3 length is 15 residues. V dropped 1 base and J dropped 4; count of bases not matched to a gene: 4.